These 15 T cell receptor beta chains were sequenced from one sample in a study of beta chain features in type 1 diabetes. The sequenced template was cDNA made from the entire isolated RNA. The repertoire was sequenced with immunoSEQ multiplex PCR; TCRdb's copy has only in-frame clones and lacks some. The sample lists 900,000 or so clones, about a sixth seen once, with roughly 0.025% in the top ten. The material sequenced was naive CD4+ T cells from blood. The source of these receptors is a woman in her late teens or twenties in good health.

The chain has TRBV5-1 and TRBJ2-2; D perhaps matches TRBD2 (6 bases). The CDR3 contains 15 residues. The germline V gene encodes CDR1 SGHRS and CDR2 YFSETQ. The germline V and J ends were trimmed by 2 bases and 0 bases, with 8 bases remaining between them. The CDR3 is CASSLIAANTGELFF. DNA for the CDR3: TGCGCCAGCAGCTTAATAGCGGCGAACACCGGGGAGCTGTTTTTT.

Note on this clone: This sequence may be a read error, since a much larger clone differs from it by one base. At the DNA level, this CDR3 is encoded by other sequences in the same sample as well. The chain recombines TRBV11-2 with TRBJ2-1, with D unclear. Trimming left V 5 bases short and J 2 bases short, with 1 base between. The CDR3 is 11 amino acids. CDR1 and CDR2 from the germline V gene are SGHAT and FQNNGV. CDR3 in amino acids: CASSPYNEQFF. CDR3 nucleotide sequence: TGTGCCAGCAGCCCCTACAATGAGCAGTTCTTC. Full variable domain (remainder filled in from reference TRBV11-2 and TRBJ2-1): EAGVAQSPRYKIIEKRQSVAFWCNPISGHATLYWYQQILGQGPKLLIQFQNNGVVDDSQLPKDRFSAERLKGVDSTLKIQPAKLEDSAVYLCASSPYNEQFFGPGTRLTVL.

V and J are TRBV4-2 and TRBJ1-2, with 8 positions matching TRBD1. CDR3 size: 15 residues. The V and J ends lost 1 base and 8 bases, in that order; junction bases with no gene match: 9. Germline-derived CDR1 and CDR2 are LGHNA and YNFKEQ. The CDR3 region has the DNA TGTGCCAGCAGCCAAGGTTCTCAGGGGGCGGAAGGCTACACCTTC. This gives the protein CASSQGSQGAEGYTF.

This clone was found a few times. The CDR3 nucleotides read TGTGCCAGCAGCTCAGACCGGCGAGATACGCAGTATTTT. It is translated as CASSSDRRDTQYF. This rearrangement joins TRBV7-6 to TRBJ2-3; no definite D call. Germline V gene data show CDR1 as SGHVS and CDR2 as FNYEAQ. The CDR3 covers 13 residues. Trimming stripped 4 bases from V and 5 bases from J, with 10 bases between.

This chain's CDR3 is CASSIYGGSGIDEQFF. CDR3 bases: TGTGCCAGTAGTATCTACGGGGGTAGCGGGATCGATGAGCAGTTCTTC. This chain uses TRBV19 with TRBJ2-1, with 8 positions matching TRBD2. CDR3 size: 16 residues. With V trimmed by 3 bases and J by 8 bases, 12 bases remained unmatched. The germline gives CDR1 LNHDA, CDR2 SQIVND (reference sequence).

This clone was found a few times. The chain recombines TRBV7-9 with TRBJ2-1, with D perhaps matching TRBD1 (6 bases). The CDR3 contains 16 residues. Germline lookup yields CDR1 SEHNR and CDR2 FQNEAQ (reference sequence). Trimming took 5 bases from V and 2 from J, leaving 16 bases between them. The CDR3 sequence: CASSPLVGTTYNEQFF. Written as DNA, the CDR3 is TGTGCCAGCAGCCCGCTGGTCGGGACAACCTACAATGAGCAGTTCTTC.

The chain combines TRBV28 with TRBJ2-5; 10 nucleotides match TRBD2. V gave up 7 bases and J gave up 6 bases; unmatched junction bases: 8. This CDR3 has 14 amino acids. The germline V gene has CDR1 MDHEN and CDR2 SYDVKM. This CDR3 reads CASTSGTSAKTQYF. CDR3 nucleotide sequence: TGTGCCAGCACCTCAGGGACTAGCGCAAAGACCCAGTACTTC.

This clone has more than one count but fewer than ten. The genes are TRBV28 and TRBJ2-5; 11 positions agree with TRBD2. The V gene end was trimmed by 3 bases and the J gene end by 5 bases; junction bases not matched to a gene: 5. The CDR3 runs 15 residues. In germline, CDR1 is MDHEN, CDR2 SYDVKM. The CDR3 here is CASSLASGRRETQYF. CDR3 bases: TGTGCCAGCAGTTTGGCTAGCGGGAGGAGGGAGACCCAGTACTTC.

The chain recombines TRBV5-1 with TRBJ2-5; the D is unclear. Trimming took off 6 bases at V and 7 bases at J, with 4 bases between the two ends. The CDR3 covers 9 residues. Per the germline V gene, CDR1 is SGHRS and CDR2 is YFSETQ. CDR3: CASMGTQYF. CDR3 in DNA: TGCGCCAGCATGGGGACCCAGTACTTC.

This chain links TRBV7-9 with TRBJ1-2; TRBD1 agrees at 7 bases. The CDR3 extends over 15 amino acids. The ends lost 5 bases at V and 4 bases at J; junction bases unmatched: 10. In germline, CDR1 is SEHNR, CDR2 FQNEAQ (reference sequence). CDR3 in DNA: TGTGCCAGCAGCCTTGGACAGGCTAAGGTCTATGGCTACACCTTC. This translates into CASSLGQAKVYGYTF.

The rearrangement joins TRBV6-6 to TRBJ2-7; weak D call: TRBD1 (5 bases). Germline-derived CDR1 and CDR2 are MNHNY and SVGAGI (reference sequence). Trimming removed 4 bases from V and 6 bases from J, with 16 bases in between. CDR3 length: 14 residues. CDR3 DNA sequence: TGTGCCAGCAGTTCCCAACGTCGACAGACCGAGCAGTACTTC. It codes for CASSSQRRQTEQYF.

This clone was counted only a few times. The genes are TRBV27 and TRBJ2-1, with D possibly matching TRBD2 (5 bases). This CDR3 spans 13 amino acids. V lost 3 bases and J lost 3, with 6 bases in between. Germline CDR1 and CDR2: MNHEY and SMNVEV (reference sequence). CDR3 residues: CASSFRGYNEQFF. CDR3 coding DNA: TGTGCCAGCAGTTTTCGGGGCTACAATGAGCAGTTCTTC.

The genes are TRBV11-3 and TRBJ2-3; 9 positions match TRBD1. The length of the CDR3 is 15 residues. The J segment lost 2 bases and the V segment lost 1 base, leaving 1 base of the junction unmatched. Germline V gene lookup returns CDR1 SGHNT and CDR2 YENEEA. The CDR3 DNA reads TGTGCCAGCAGCTTAGGGGACAGGGTCACAGATACGCAGTATTTT. Its protein product is CASSLGDRVTDTQYF.

The chain employs TRBV11-2 and TRBJ2-3, with a weak D call TRBD2 (5 bases). V lost 2 bases, J lost 5 bases, and 14 bases lay in between. The CDR3 totals 15 residues. CDR1 and CDR2 (germline): SGHAT, FQNNGV. Written as DNA, the CDR3 is TGTGCCAGCAGCTTATCTTCGCGGGTGATAGATACGCAGTATTTT. It yields the protein CASSLSSRVIDTQYF.

The rearrangement joins TRBV6-6 to TRBJ1-1; tentative D call: TRBD1 (6 bases). Deletions cut 6 bases from V and 5 bases from J, with 16 bases between. The germline V gene has CDR1 MNHNY and CDR2 SVGAGI (reference sequence). CDR3 length equals 14 residues. CDR3 sequence reads: CASRWTVRETEAFF. CDR3 nucleotides: TGTGCCAGCAGGTGGACAGTCCGGGAGACTGAAGCTTTCTTT.